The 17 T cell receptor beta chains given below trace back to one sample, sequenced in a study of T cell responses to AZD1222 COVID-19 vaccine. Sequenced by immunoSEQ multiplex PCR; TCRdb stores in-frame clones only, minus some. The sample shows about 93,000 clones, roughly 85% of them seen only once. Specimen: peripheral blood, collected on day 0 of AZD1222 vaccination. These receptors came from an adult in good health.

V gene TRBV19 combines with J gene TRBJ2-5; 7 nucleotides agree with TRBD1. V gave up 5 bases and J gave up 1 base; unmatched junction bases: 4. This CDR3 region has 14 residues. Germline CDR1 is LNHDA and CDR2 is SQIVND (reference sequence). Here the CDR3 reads CASSPGTVQETQYF. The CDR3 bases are TGTGCCAGTAGTCCCGGGACAGTCCAAGAGACCCAGTACTTC.

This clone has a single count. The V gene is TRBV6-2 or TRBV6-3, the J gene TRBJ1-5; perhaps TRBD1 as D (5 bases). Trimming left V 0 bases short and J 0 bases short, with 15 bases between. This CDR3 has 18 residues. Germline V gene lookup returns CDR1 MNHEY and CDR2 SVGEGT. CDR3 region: CASSYSTGQSHSNQPQHF. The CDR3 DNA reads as TGTGCCAGCAGTTACTCGACGGGGCAGTCCCATAGCAATCAGCCCCAGCATTTT.

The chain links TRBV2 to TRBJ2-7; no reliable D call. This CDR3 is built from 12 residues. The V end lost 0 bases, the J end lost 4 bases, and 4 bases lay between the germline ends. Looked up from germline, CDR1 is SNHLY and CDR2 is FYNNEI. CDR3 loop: CASSEAKYEQYF. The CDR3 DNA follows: TGTGCCAGCAGTGAAGCAAAATACGAGCAGTACTTC.

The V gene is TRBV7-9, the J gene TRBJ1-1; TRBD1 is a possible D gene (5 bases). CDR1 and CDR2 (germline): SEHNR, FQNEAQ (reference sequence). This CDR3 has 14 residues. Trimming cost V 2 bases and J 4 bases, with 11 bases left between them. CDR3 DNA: TGTGCCAGCAGCTTAAGGGGTGGGAGCACTGAAGCTTTCTTT. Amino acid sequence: CASSLRGGSTEAFF. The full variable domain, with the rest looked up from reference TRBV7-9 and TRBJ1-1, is DTGVSQNPRHKITKRGQNVTFRCDPISEHNRLYWYRQTLGQGPEFLTYFQNEAQLEKSRLLSDRFSAERPKGSFSTLEIQRTEQGDSAMYLCASSLRGGSTEAFFGQGTRLTVV.

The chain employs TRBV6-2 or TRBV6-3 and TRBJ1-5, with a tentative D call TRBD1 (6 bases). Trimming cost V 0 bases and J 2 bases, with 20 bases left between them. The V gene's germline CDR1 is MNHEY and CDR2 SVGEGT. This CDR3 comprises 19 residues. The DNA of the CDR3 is TGTGCCAGCAGTTACTCGTACCGCGTGCAGGGGTCTGGCAATCAGCCCCAGCATTTT. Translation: CASSYSYRVQGSGNQPQHF.

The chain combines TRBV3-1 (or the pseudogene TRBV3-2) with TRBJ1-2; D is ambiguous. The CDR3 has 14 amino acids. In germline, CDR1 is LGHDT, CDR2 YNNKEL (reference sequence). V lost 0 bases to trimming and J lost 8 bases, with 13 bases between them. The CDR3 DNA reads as TGTGCCAGCAGCCAAGATTCAATAGGGAGCGGCTACACCTTC. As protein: CASSQDSIGSGYTF.

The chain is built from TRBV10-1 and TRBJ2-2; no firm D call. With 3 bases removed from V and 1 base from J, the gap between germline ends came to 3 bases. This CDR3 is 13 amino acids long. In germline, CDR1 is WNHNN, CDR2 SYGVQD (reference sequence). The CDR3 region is CASSDRNTGELFF. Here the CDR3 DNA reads TGCGCCAGCAGTGACCGGAACACCGGGGAGCTGTTTTTT.

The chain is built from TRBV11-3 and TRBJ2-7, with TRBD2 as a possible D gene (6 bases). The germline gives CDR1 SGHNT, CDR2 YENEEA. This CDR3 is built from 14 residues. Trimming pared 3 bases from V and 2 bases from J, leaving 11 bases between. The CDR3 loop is CASSFRENAYEQYF. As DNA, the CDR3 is TGTGCCAGCAGCTTTCGGGAGAACGCCTACGAGCAGTACTTC.

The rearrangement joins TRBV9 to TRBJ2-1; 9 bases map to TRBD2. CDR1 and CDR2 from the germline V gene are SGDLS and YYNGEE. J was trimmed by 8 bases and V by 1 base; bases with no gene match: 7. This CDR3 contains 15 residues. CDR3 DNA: TGTGCCAGCAGCGTAAAGGAGCGGGGGGCCGATGAGCAGTTCTTC. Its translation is CASSVKERGADEQFF.

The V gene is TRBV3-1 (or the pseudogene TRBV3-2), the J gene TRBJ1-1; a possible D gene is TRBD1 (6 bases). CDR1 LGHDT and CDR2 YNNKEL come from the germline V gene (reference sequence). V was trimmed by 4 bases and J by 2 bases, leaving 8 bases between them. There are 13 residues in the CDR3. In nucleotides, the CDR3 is TGTGCCAGCAGCCCACAGGGCAACACTGAAGCTTTCTTT. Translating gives CASSPQGNTEAFF.

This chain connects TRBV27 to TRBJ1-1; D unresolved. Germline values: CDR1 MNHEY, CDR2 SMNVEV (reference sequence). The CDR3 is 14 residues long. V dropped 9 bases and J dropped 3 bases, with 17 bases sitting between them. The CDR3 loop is CASFEGARYTEAFF. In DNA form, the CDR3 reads TGTGCCAGTTTCGAGGGTGCTCGGTACACTGAAGCTTTCTTT.

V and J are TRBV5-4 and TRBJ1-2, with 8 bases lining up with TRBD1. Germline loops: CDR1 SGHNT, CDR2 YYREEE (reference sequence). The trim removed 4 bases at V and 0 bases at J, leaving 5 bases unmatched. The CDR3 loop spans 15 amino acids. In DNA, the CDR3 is TGTGCCAGCAGCCGGGGACAGGCTTCTAACTATGGCTACACCTTC. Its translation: CASSRGQASNYGYTF.

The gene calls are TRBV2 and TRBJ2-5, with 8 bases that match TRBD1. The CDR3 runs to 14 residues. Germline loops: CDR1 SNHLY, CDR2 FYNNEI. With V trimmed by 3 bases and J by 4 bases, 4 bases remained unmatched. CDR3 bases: TGTGCCAGCAGTGATTTAGGACAGGGAGAGACCCAGTACTTC. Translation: CASSDLGQGETQYF.

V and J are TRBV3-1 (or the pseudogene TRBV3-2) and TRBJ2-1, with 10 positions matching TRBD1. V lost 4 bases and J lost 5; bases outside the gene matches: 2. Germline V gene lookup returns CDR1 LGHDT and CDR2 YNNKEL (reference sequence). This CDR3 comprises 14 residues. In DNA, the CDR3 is TGTGCCAGCAGCCCAGGACAGGGGGACAATGAGCAGTTCTTC. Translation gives CASSPGQGDNEQFF.

This chain's CDR3 is CASTVRFSGSYYEQYF. CDR3 sequence (DNA): TGTGCCAGCACAGTTAGGTTCAGCGGGAGTTACTACGAGCAGTACTTC. This chain uses TRBV2 with TRBJ2-7; TRBD2 matches at 8 bases. CDR3 size: 16 residues. V dropped 7 bases and J dropped 3; count of bases not matched to a gene: 14. In germline, CDR1 is SNHLY, CDR2 FYNNEI.

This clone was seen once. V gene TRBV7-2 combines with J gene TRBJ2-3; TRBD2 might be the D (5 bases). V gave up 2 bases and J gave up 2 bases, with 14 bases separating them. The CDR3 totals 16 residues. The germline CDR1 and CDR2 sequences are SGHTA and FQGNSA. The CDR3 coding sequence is TGTGCCAGCAGCTTAATTCTGAGCGGAGCCACAGATACGCAGTATTTT. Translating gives CASSLILSGATDTQYF.

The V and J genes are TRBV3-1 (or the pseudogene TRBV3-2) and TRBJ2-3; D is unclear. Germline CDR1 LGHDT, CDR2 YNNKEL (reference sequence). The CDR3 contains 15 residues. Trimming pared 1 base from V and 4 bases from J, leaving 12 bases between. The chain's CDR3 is CASSQAHVGSDTQYF. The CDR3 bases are TGTGCCAGCAGCCAAGCCCACGTAGGCTCAGATACGCAGTATTTT.